This section outlines one T cell receptor beta chain sequence together with its context. The antigen remains undetermined. These data are taken from a study of response to subunit inactivated influenza vaccine. The study's findings and limits: It was the authors' suggestion that each seasonal influenza vaccination recruits few new T cells.

A single record per CDR3 protein comes from TCRdb applying MiXCR to the RT-PCR reads. The table includes about 520,000 distinct CDR3 sequences, 10% to 11% detected once. Trimming removed 4 bases at V and 10 bases at J, with 13 bases between. The CDR3 is 13 residues long. Germline values: CDR1 SEHNR, CDR2 FQNEAQ (reference sequence). The TCR originated in a man in his fifties who received an inactivated influenza vaccine. This specimen consisted of PBMCs from blood, obtained 45 days after vaccination. The genes are TRBV7-9 and TRBJ2-2; D uncertain. The CDR3 loop reads CASSSGWFPELFF. CDR3 bases: TGTGCCAGCAGCTCCGGCTGGTTTCCGGAGCTGTTTTTT.